This is a list of T cell receptor beta chains from one sample in a study of OX40 agonist ivuxolimab in advanced cancers. Only in-frame clones appear in the TCRdb table, and some are missing; sequencing was by immunoSEQ multiplex PCR. Of 65,000 to 75,000 clones detected, approximately 89% appear once; the ten largest clones hold around 0.53%. The sequences come from CD4+ or CD8+ T cells sorted from blood, collected in a trial of the OX40 agonist ivuxolimab. The receptors stem from an adult with an advanced solid tumor such as melanoma, head and neck, liver or kidney cancer. The CDR3 runs from the conserved cysteine through the conserved F or W. The D gene is left open where the match is weak. The size of a clone is reported for some rows only, either as once, few or many, or as a class for expanded clones.

TRBV5-6	.	.	TRBJ2-6	TGTGCCAGCAGCCGGGGTGCTGGGGCCAACGTCCTGACTTTC	CASSRGAGANVLTF
TRBV2	TRBD2	.	TRBJ2-5	TGTGCCAGCAGGAGGGCTAGCGGGTCCCAAGAGACCCAGTACTTC	CASRRASGSQETQYF
TRBV5-1	TRBD1	.	TRBJ1-3	TGCGCCAGCAGCTTGGGGACAGGGGTACCTGGAAACACCATATATTTT	CASSLGTGVPGNTIYF
TRBV9	.	.	TRBJ1-6	TGTGCCAGCAGCGGTGCTTCGGGACCCCTCCACTTT	CASSGASGPLHF
TRBV5-1	TRBD1	.	TRBJ2-2	TGCGCCAGCAGCGGAAGGACAGGGGACCCCGGGGAGCTGTTTTTT	CASSGRTGDPGELFF
TRBV5-1	.	once	TRBJ2-3	TGCGCCAGCAGCTTGGCCGCGGTAGTCGAGATGGATACGCAGTATTTT	CASSLAAVVEMDTQYF
TRBV7-6	.	.	TRBJ1-2	TGTGCCAGCAGCTCACACCCGGGGGGATCCTATGGCTACACCTTC	CASSSHPGGSYGYTF
TRBV2	.	.	TRBJ1-6	TGTGCCAGCAGAGGCGACAGCAATTTACCCCTCCACTTT	CASRGDSNLPLHF
TRBV10-3	TRBD1	.	TRBJ1-1	TGTGCCATCAGGGGACAGGGGGTCATGAACACTGAAGCTTTCTTT	CAIRGQGVMNTEAFF
TRBV5-1	.	.	TRBJ2-1	TGCGCCAGCAGCAGAGGACAGGGAGGGACCTACAATGAGCAGTTCTTC	CASSRGQGGTYNEQFF
TRBV5-1	.	.	TRBJ2-2	TGCACCAGCAGCCGGGAAGTTCCCACCGGGGAGCTGTTTTTT	CTSSREVPTGELFF
TRBV11-3	.	.	TRBJ1-1	TGTGCCAGCAGCTTAGGAGGCGGAGGGAACACTGAAGCTTTCTTT	CASSLGGGGNTEAFF
TRBV29-1	TRBD1	.	TRBJ2-3	TGCAGCGTTGTAGGGACAGCCAACACAGATACGCAGTATTTT	CSVVGTANTDTQYF
TRBV19	TRBD2	.	TRBJ2-3	TGTGCCAGTAGTATTCGAGCGGGGGGCACAGATACGCAGTATTTT	CASSIRAGGTDTQYF
TRBV2	TRBD1	.	TRBJ1-5	TGTGCCAGCCATGACAGGGGGAATCAGCCCCAGCATTTT	CASHDRGNQPQHF
TRBV6-6	.	.	TRBJ1-5	TGTGCCAGCAGTTTAGCCCCTGATCAGCCCCAGCATTTT	CASSLAPDQPQHF
TRBV7-8	TRBD1	.	TRBJ1-2	TGTGCCAGCGGTCACGGGACAGGGGGCGCCTCGGGCGGCTACACCTTC	CASGHGTGGASGGYTF
TRBV7-9	.	.	TRBJ1-3	TGTGCCAGCGAGAAGGGGAAATGGACTGGAAACACCATATATTTT	CASEKGKWTGNTIYF
TRBV5-1	.	.	TRBJ1-4	TGCGCCAGCAGGGCAGCGGGGTCGAACGAAAAACTGTTTTTT	CASRAAGSNEKLFF
TRBV7-9	TRBD2	.	TRBJ2-5	TGTGCCACCGCGACCCGGGGACTAGCTGGAGAGACCCAGTACTTC	CATATRGLAGETQYF
TRBV30	.	once	TRBJ1-6	TGTGCCTGGAAGGAACAGGGAGAGTCACCCCTCCACTTT	CAWKEQGESPLHF
TRBV5-5	TRBD1	.	TRBJ2-7	TGTGCCAGCAGCTTTTGGACAGGGGGGTCGGGAGAGCAGTACTTC	CASSFWTGGSGEQYF